These 14 T cell receptor beta chains were sequenced from one sample in a study of human T cells and chemical hapten exposure. TCRdb passed the RACE reads through MiXCR, listing each CDR3 protein once. Among 50,000 to 65,000 distinct CDR3 sequences listed, 9.4% were seen once. Stated time point: pre-sensitization, week 0. As to treatment: therapeutic diphenylcyclopropenone sensitization with weekly scalp DPC. The sequenced sample was whole blood, obtained in connection with sensitization to the hapten diphenylcyclopropenone (DPC). These receptors originate from a woman in her thirties or forties with alopecia areata. Some clones in this sample may be carry-over from other donors' samples.

Ten or more counts support this clonotype. The CDR3, as DNA: TGTGCCAGCAGTGAAGTCGGACAGGGGTTCCATAGCAATCAGCCCCAGCATTTT. This sequence encodes CASSEVGQGFHSNQPQHF. V is TRBV6-1 and J is TRBJ1-5; 9 bases agree with TRBD1. This CDR3 region has 18 residues. Germline V CDR1 and CDR2: MNHNS, SASEGT. V lost 1 base to trimming and J lost 0 bases; unmatched junction nucleotides: 7.

The genes are TRBV29-1 and TRBJ1-3, with D maybe TRBD1 (5 bases). Germline V gene sequence: CDR1 SQVTM, CDR2 ANQGSEA. Trimming removed 7 bases at V and 7 bases at J, with 17 bases between. The CDR3 contains 13 residues. Written as DNA, the CDR3 is TGCAGCGCTGGGGCCCAGGGCCCTAACACCATATATTTT. This encodes CSAGAQGPNTIYF.

At least ten counts were recorded for this clonotype. V gene TRBV9 combines with J gene TRBJ2-3; 7 bases agree with TRBD2. After removal of 4 bases from V and 6 bases from J, the junction contained 8 bases not matched to a gene. CDR1 SGDLS and CDR2 YYNGEE come from the germline V gene. The CDR3 contains 14 residues. The CDR3 DNA reads as TGTGCCAGCAGCACCCGACTAGCCCAGGATACGCAGTATTTT. This translates into CASSTRLAQDTQYF.

This clonotype was seen many times. The V and J genes are TRBV4-1 and TRBJ2-3; no clear D gene. The V and J ends lost 1 base and 13 bases respectively, with 9 bases between them. The CDR3 totals 11 residues. Germline values: CDR1 MGHRA, CDR2 YSYEKL. Written as DNA, the CDR3 is TGCGCCAGCAGCCAAGGGACCTTGGAGTATTTT. Encoded protein: CASSQGTLEYF.

This clonotype was seen a handful of times. The rearrangement uses TRBV11-3 and TRBJ1-5; no definite D call. Per the germline V gene, CDR1 is SGHNT and CDR2 is YENEEA. Trimming pared 6 bases from V and 5 bases from J, leaving 20 bases between. The CDR3 has 16 amino acids. The CDR3 nucleotides are TGTGCCAGCAGTCACAATGCCTTTATTCGCGATCAGCCCCAGCATTTT. It codes for CASSHNAFIRDQPQHF.

This clonotype was recorded at least ten times. V gene TRBV6-2 or TRBV6-3 combines with J gene TRBJ1-2; 11 positions match TRBD1. The germline V gene encodes CDR1 MNHEY and CDR2 SVGEGT. This CDR3 contains 15 residues. The junction had 6 bases not matched to a gene; V was cut back by 6 bases and J by 3 bases. DNA of the CDR3: TGTGCCAGCAGATCGCCGGGACAGGGGGACTATGGCTACACCTTC. It yields the protein CASRSPGQGDYGYTF.

V usage is TRBV24-1 and J usage is TRBJ2-3, with 8 bases aligning to TRBD2. The germline V gene has CDR1 KGHDR and CDR2 SFDVKD. CDR3 length: 18 amino acids. V shed 2 bases, J shed 7 bases, and the junction held 16 bases outside the gene matches. For the CDR3, the DNA is TGTGCCACCAGTGATTCGAAGCGGGGGCCATATTTAGCGCATACGCAGTATTTT. It translates to CATSDSKRGPYLAHTQYF.

CDR3 loop: CASSQPAGDSTDTQYF. CDR3 nucleotides: TGCGCCAGCAGCCAACCGGCGGGGGATAGCACAGATACGCAGTATTTT. The chain employs TRBV4-1 and TRBJ2-3, with 7 bases that match TRBD2. The V gene's germline CDR1 is MGHRA and CDR2 YSYEKL. The length of the CDR3 is 16 residues. Trimming at V came to 2 bases and at J to 0 bases, leaving 5 bases not matched to a gene.

In this sample, this clonotype turned up many times. This chain joins TRBV18 and TRBJ2-1, with D tentatively TRBD1 or TRBD2 (6 bases each). Per the germline V gene, CDR1 is KGHSH and CDR2 is LQKENI. V lost 3 bases, J lost 2 bases, and 8 bases lay in between. This CDR3 has 14 residues. The CDR3 spells CASSPGGPYNEQFF. The DNA for the CDR3 is TGTGCCAGCTCACCCGGGGGCCCCTACAATGAGCAGTTCTTC.

To note about this clonotype: A read error may explain this, as a much larger clone is one base away. The chain recombines TRBV7-7 with TRBJ1-4; D uncertain. Germline loops: CDR1 SSHAT, CDR2 FNYEAQ (reference sequence). The CDR3 has 15 residues. The CDR3 reads CACSLGSGFDEKLFF. In DNA form, the CDR3 reads TGTGCCTGCAGCTTAGGATCCGGGTTCGATGAAAAACTGTTTTTT. The full variable domain, its missing parts supplied by reference TRBV7-7 and TRBJ1-4, is GAGVSQSPRYKVTKRGQDVTLRCDPISSHATLYWYQQALGQGPEFLTYFNYEAQPDKSGLPSDRFSAERPEGSISTLTIQRTEQRDSAMYRCACSLGSGFDEKLFFGSGTQLSVL.

This clonotype was recorded once. A much larger clone lies one base from this, so it may be a read error. The chain has TRBV10-3 and TRBJ1-4; D is unresolved. Germline V gene data show CDR1 as ENHRY and CDR2 as SYGVKD. CDR3 length: 13 amino acids. DNA of the CDR3: TGTGCCGCCGGTCCTCCGACTAATGAAAAACTGCTTTTT. Translation gives CAAGPPTNEKLLF.

In this sample, this clonotype turned up many times. The J gene is TRBJ2-5, the V gene TRBV5-1; perhaps D is TRBD1 or TRBD2 (6 bases each). Trimming stripped 6 bases from V and 5 bases from J, with 17 bases between. Germline lookup yields CDR1 SGHRS and CDR2 YFSETQ. The CDR3 runs 14 residues. The CDR3 loop reads CASTPTGATETQYF. The DNA for the CDR3 is TGCGCCAGCACCCCGACGGGGGCGACGGAGACCCAGTACTTC. Based on the CDR3 plus reference TRBV5-1 and TRBJ2-5, the full variable domain is KAGVTQTPRYLIKTRGQQVTLSCSPISGHRSVSWYQQTPGQGLQFLFEYFSETQRNKGNFPGRFSGRQFSNSRSEMNVSTLELGDSALYLCASTPTGATETQYFGPGTRLLVL.

This clonotype was seen a few times. The chain employs TRBV28 and TRBJ2-6; D call uncertain. Trimming took 8 bases from V and 9 from J, leaving 11 bases between them. The CDR3 loop spans 12 amino acids. Germline V gene lookup returns CDR1 MDHEN and CDR2 SYDVKM. CDR3 sequence (DNA): TGTGCCAGCCTCGGTCCCCACAACGTCCTGACTTTC. This sequence encodes CASLGPHNVLTF. The full variable domain, completed using reference TRBV28 and TRBJ2-6, is DVKVTQSSRYLVKRTGEKVFLECVQDMDHENMFWYRQDPGLGLRLIYFSYDVKMKEKGDIPEGYSVSREKKERFSLILESASTNQTSMYLCASLGPHNVLTFGAGSRLTVL.

This clonotype was recorded many times. The CDR3 sequence is CASSLIPGQREAFF. The CDR3 nucleotides read TGTGCCAGCAGCTTAATTCCCGGACAGAGGGAAGCTTTCTTT. The chain has TRBV5-4 and TRBJ1-1; the D gene is possibly TRBD1 (6 bases). The CDR3 runs to 14 residues. V lost 2 bases and J lost 8, with 16 bases in between. Per germline, CDR1 SGHNT and CDR2 YYREEE (reference sequence).